The present entry profiles one T cell receptor (beta chain) with its context. The antigen remains unidentified. Germline values: CDR1 SGHVS, CDR2 FQNEAQ. CDR3 length: 15 residues. The V end was cut by 2 bases, the J end by 4 bases, with 14 bases between. The primer mix had 60 Vbeta and 13 Jbeta primers. Authors' methods: In a later analysis, of about 80 million unique beta chains, roughly 9.9 million appeared in at least two donors. Only in-frame clones appear in the TCRdb table, and some are missing; sequencing was by immunoSEQ multiplex PCR. From that table come the V and J calls and clone size; the DNA was used to work out D and trimming. This sample has around 200,000 clones; 65% to 90% occur once, and the top ten carry around 0.34%. The sample originates from a study of cytomegalovirus exposure and HLA in healthy donors. Study outcomes and limitations: V- and J-gene trimming of TCR beta was linked (in a later analysis) to a missense DCLRE1C variant. Immune exposure data for these donors was limited to CMV serostatus.

The chain couples TRBV7-8 to TRBJ1-1; possible D gene TRBD1, 5 bases. The source is a woman aged 30 to 39 in good health and CMV-seronegative. The sample comprised PBMCs. Here the CDR3 reads CASSLLGGVGTEAFF. The DNA for the CDR3 is TGTGCCAGCAGCTTATTGGGAGGGGTGGGCACTGAAGCTTTCTTT.